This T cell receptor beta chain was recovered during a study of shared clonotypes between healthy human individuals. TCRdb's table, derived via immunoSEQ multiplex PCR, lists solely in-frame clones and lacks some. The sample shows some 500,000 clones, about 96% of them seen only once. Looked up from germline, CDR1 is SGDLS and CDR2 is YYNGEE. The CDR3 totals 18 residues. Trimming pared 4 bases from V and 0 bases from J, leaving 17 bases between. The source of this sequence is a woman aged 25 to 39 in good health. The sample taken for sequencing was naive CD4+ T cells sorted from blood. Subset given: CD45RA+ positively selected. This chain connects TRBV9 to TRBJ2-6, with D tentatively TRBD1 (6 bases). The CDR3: CASSIRPGQISGANVLTF. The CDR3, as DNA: TGTGCCAGCAGCATCCGACCCGGACAGATCTCTGGGGCCAACGTCCTGACTTTC.